Listed here are 23 T cell receptor beta chains from one sample, sequenced in a study of CD8 T cells in ankylosing spondylitis. TCRdb processed the 5' RACE reads anew with MiXCR; each CDR3 protein has one entry. This sample has about 310,000 distinct CDR3 sequences, with around 21% found just once. Specimen: blood, either unsorted or a sorted T cell fraction (not recorded which). The receptor set was obtained from a female donor with ankylosing spondylitis or in good health (not recorded which).

The rearrangement links TRBV6-2 or TRBV6-3 to TRBJ1-5, with 8 bases matching TRBD1. Germline loops: CDR1 MNHEY, CDR2 SVGEGT. The CDR3 spans 15 residues. V dropped 6 bases and J dropped 1; count of bases not matched to a gene: 5. Here the CDR3 DNA reads TGTGCCAGCAGCTTGGACAGGGCGAGCAATCAGCCCCAGCATTTT. It yields the protein CASSLDRASNQPQHF.

This clonotype came up a few times. The genes are TRBV20-1 and TRBJ1-1; D unclear. The germline V and J ends were trimmed by 3 bases and 4 bases, with 9 bases remaining between them. CDR1 and CDR2 from the germline V gene are DFQATT and SNEGSKA (reference sequence). The CDR3 spans 12 residues. CDR3 loop: CSASQAGTEAFF. For the CDR3, the DNA is TGCAGTGCTAGCCAGGCCGGCACTGAAGCTTTCTTT.

The chain employs TRBV5-1 and TRBJ2-7; 7 positions match TRBD1. In germline, CDR1 is SGHRS, CDR2 YFSETQ. The CDR3 totals 14 residues. With 4 bases clipped from V and 6 bases from J, the junction kept 10 bases outside the gene matches. The CDR3: CASSPVDRRGEQYF. In nucleotides, the CDR3 is TGCGCCAGCAGCCCCGTGGACAGGCGCGGCGAGCAGTACTTC.

This chain joins TRBV21-1 and TRBJ1-2; the table names TRBD1, a call not compared with the DNA. TRBV21-1 constitutes a pseudogene. CDR3 length: 14 residues. In DNA form, the CDR3 reads TGTGCCAGCAGCAAAGGGGACAGAGTGTATGGCTACACCTTC. It is translated as CASSKGDRVYGYTF.

This clonotype came up a few times. The rearrangement uses TRBV12-3 or TRBV12-4 and TRBJ2-1, with D possibly matching TRBD2 (6 bases). V was clipped by 9 bases and J by 2 bases, with 20 bases between them. The CDR3 contains 16 residues. The CDR3 reads CASSFSFSGTYNEQFF. The CDR3 region has the DNA TGTGCCAGTTCCTTCTCCTTTAGCGGTACCTACAATGAGCAGTTCTTC.

This clonotype was detected many times. The V gene is TRBV20-1, the J gene TRBJ1-1; unclear D gene. CDR3 length equals 13 residues. V was shortened by 3 bases and J by 0 bases, with 8 bases between the two germline ends. Per germline, CDR1 DFQATT and CDR2 SNEGSKA (reference sequence). The CDR3 spells CSASYSMNTEAFF. The CDR3 DNA follows: TGCAGTGCTAGTTACAGCATGAACACTGAAGCTTTCTTT.

The chain is built from TRBV20-1 and TRBJ2-7; no firm D call. CDR1 and CDR2 from the germline V gene are DFQATT and SNEGSKA (reference sequence). V lost 2 bases to trimming and J lost 5 bases, with 13 bases between them. This CDR3 is 13 amino acids long. For the CDR3, the DNA is TGCAGTGCTAGATCCGGACGACTGGACGAGCAGTACTTC. Its protein is CSARSGRLDEQYF.

This clonotype was recorded a few times. The V gene is TRBV20-1, the J gene TRBJ1-1; 7 bases line up with TRBD1. The CDR3 has 13 residues. V trimming: 5 bases; J trimming: 5 bases; junction bases outside the gene matches: 8. Germline V gene data show CDR1 as DFQATT and CDR2 as SNEGSKA (reference sequence). The CDR3 nucleotides are TGCAGTGCTCACAGGGGCCGTAGGACTGAAGCTTTCTTT. Encoded protein: CSAHRGRRTEAFF.

This sequence joins TRBV19 and TRBJ1-5; 7 bases fit TRBD1. The CDR3 is 13 residues long. CDR1 is LNHDA, CDR2 SQIVND, per germline (reference sequence). Trimming cost V 5 bases and J 10 bases; bases outside gene matches: 8. The CDR3 bases are TGTGCCAGTAGTGCCGACAGGGAGGGTCCCCAGCATTTT. Its protein product is CASSADREGPQHF.

The chain uses TRBV19 and TRBJ2-1; D uncertain. Per the germline V gene, CDR1 is LNHDA and CDR2 is SQIVND (reference sequence). The ends were cut back, 3 bases at V and 9 bases at J, with 6 bases in the middle. The CDR3 extends over 11 amino acids. CDR3 sequence (DNA): TGTGCCAGTAGTATGTTGAGTGAGCAGTTCTTC. It translates to CASSMLSEQFF. Looking up the rest from reference TRBV19 and TRBJ2-1 gives the full variable domain: DGGITQSPKYLFRKEGQNVTLSCEQNLNHDAMYWYRQDPGQGLRLIYYSQIVNDFQKGDIAEGYSVSREKKESFPLTVTSAQKNPTAFYLCASSMLSEQFFGPGTRLTVL.

This clonotype has ten or more counts. The rearrangement links TRBV4-3 to TRBJ2-1; D is unresolved. Trimming took off 1 base at V and 5 bases at J, with 6 bases between the two ends. CDR1 is LGHNA and CDR2 is YSLEER in the germline V gene. This CDR3 contains 13 residues. This CDR3 is CASSQGRNNEQFF. DNA of the CDR3: TGCGCCAGCAGCCAAGGACGGAACAATGAGCAGTTCTTC.

This chain connects TRBV6-6 to TRBJ2-5, with TRBD1 matching over 10 bases. Looked up from germline, CDR1 is MNHNY and CDR2 is SVGAGI (reference sequence). Trimming removed 0 bases from V and 2 bases from J; junction bases left unmatched: 15. The CDR3 consists of 20 residues. CDR3 amino acids: CASSYSSIGGGQGRQETQYF. As DNA, the CDR3 is TGTGCCAGCAGTTACTCCTCGATCGGGGGGGGACAGGGGCGTCAAGAGACCCAGTACTTC.

In this sample, this clonotype turned up a few times. V usage is TRBV5-1 and J usage is TRBJ2-7, with D uncertain. Trimming pared 4 bases from V and 5 bases from J, leaving 13 bases between. Germline values: CDR1 SGHRS, CDR2 YFSETQ. This CDR3 has 13 residues. CDR3 sequence: CASSVRRRDEQYF. DNA of the CDR3: TGCGCCAGCAGCGTAAGAAGACGGGACGAGCAGTACTTC.

This clonotype has more than one count but fewer than ten. The gene calls are TRBV27 and TRBJ1-2, with a tentative D call TRBD1 (5 bases). This CDR3 comprises 16 residues. Germline CDR1 reads MNHEY; CDR2 reads SMNVEV (reference sequence). V lost 6 bases, J lost 5 bases, and 22 bases lay in between. The CDR3 loop is CASRPHDSARGYGYTF. CDR3 DNA: TGTGCCAGCAGGCCACACGACAGCGCCCGGGGGTATGGCTACACCTTC.

The chain is built from TRBV12-3 or TRBV12-4 and TRBJ2-6; 7 bases map to TRBD1. Unmatched junction bases numbered 6, after V lost 6 bases and J lost 1 base. The CDR3 consists of 16 residues. The CDR3 DNA reads as TGTGCCAGCAGCCTTGGGACAGTGTCTGGGGCCAACGTCCTGACTTTC. Amino acids: CASSLGTVSGANVLTF.

This clonotype was detected many times. The gene calls are TRBV24-1 and TRBJ2-5; a weak D match, TRBD2 (6 bases). V was pared by 6 bases and J by 5 bases, with 21 bases between. CDR3 length: 16 amino acids. The germline CDR1 and CDR2 sequences are KGHDR and SFDVKD. CDR3 DNA sequence: TGTGCCACCAGTTCATGGGAGGCAGGGAGGAAGGAGACCCAGTACTTC. Encoded protein: CATSSWEAGRKETQYF.

This clonotype has only a few counts. The chain combines TRBV2 with TRBJ2-1, with 7 positions matching TRBD2. In germline, CDR1 is SNHLY, CDR2 FYNNEI. This CDR3 has 15 amino acids. After removal of 5 bases from V and 3 bases from J, the junction contained 7 bases not matched to a gene. CDR3 sequence reads: CASSRLGLDYNEQFF. CDR3 in DNA: TGTGCCAGCAGTCGACTTGGACTAGACTACAATGAGCAGTTCTTC.

This clonotype showed up many times. The chain has TRBV11-1 and TRBJ2-5; TRBD2 is a possible D gene (6 bases). From germline, CDR1 is SGHAT and CDR2 FQDESV (reference sequence). This CDR3 has 18 residues. The V and J ends lost 4 bases and 5 bases respectively, with 26 bases between them. CDR3 loop: CASSSPNRGGSLSETQYF. In nucleotides, the CDR3 is TGTGCCAGCAGCTCCCCCAATCGAGGAGGGTCCCTATCGGAGACCCAGTACTTC.

This clonotype was seen only a few times. The J gene is TRBJ1-5, the V gene TRBV12-3 or TRBV12-4; maybe TRBD1 (5 bases). V dropped 7 bases and J dropped 1 base, with 20 bases sitting between them. The CDR3 runs to 17 residues. CDR3 loop: CASTFRGVRGSNQPQHF. The DNA of the CDR3 is TGTGCCAGCACCTTCCGGGGGGTTCGGGGGAGCAATCAGCCCCAGCATTTT.

As for this clonotype: An end of the junction does not agree with germline; a read error may underlie this. The chain couples TRBV25-1 to TRBJ2-7, with D unclear. The CDR3 spans 12 residues. Germline V CDR1 and CDR2: MGHDK, SYGVNS. The CDR3 DNA reads TGTGCCAGCAGTGTCACAGCTAACGAGCAGAACTTC. Translated: CASSVTANEQNF.

This clonotype has just a few counts. The chain couples TRBV11-3 to TRBJ2-1, with D perhaps matching TRBD2 (6 bases). Trimming took off 5 bases at V and 9 bases at J, with 17 bases between the two ends. The germline CDR1 and CDR2 sequences are SGHNT and YENEEA. This CDR3 has 14 residues. CDR3 residues: CASSVSGLLGEQFF. The DNA for the CDR3 is TGTGCCAGCAGCGTTAGCGGCCTCCTCGGTGAGCAGTTCTTC.

V usage is TRBV6-1 and J usage is TRBJ1-1, with 8 positions matching TRBD1. Trimming at V came to 7 bases and at J to 6 bases, leaving 10 bases not matched to a gene. From germline, CDR1 is MNHNS and CDR2 SASEGT. The CDR3 has 14 residues. CDR3 nucleotide sequence: TGTGCCAGCACCCGGACAGGGAGAGGGGCTGAAGCTTTCTTT. Residues: CASTRTGRGAEAFF.

This clonotype was counted a few times. Sequence at one end of the junction differs from germline and may be a read error. V usage is TRBV20-1 and J usage is TRBJ1-4, with TRBD1 matching 7 bases. CDR3 length: 10 amino acids. Germline CDR1 DFQATT, CDR2 SNEGSKA (reference sequence). This chain's CDR3 is CSAQGVGRLF. In DNA form, the CDR3 reads TGCAGTGCTCAGGGGGTGGGCAGACTTTTT.